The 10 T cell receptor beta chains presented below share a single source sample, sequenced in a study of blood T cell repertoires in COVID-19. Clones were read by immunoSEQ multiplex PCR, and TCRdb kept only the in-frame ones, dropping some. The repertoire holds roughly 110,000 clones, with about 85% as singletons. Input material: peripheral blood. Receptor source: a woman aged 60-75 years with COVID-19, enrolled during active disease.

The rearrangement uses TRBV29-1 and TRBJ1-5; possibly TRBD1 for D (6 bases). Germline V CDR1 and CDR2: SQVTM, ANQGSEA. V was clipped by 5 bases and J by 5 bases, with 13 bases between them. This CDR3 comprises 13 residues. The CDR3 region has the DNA TGCAGCGTTTCACAGGGAAACGATCAGCCCCAGCATTTT. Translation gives CSVSQGNDQPQHF.

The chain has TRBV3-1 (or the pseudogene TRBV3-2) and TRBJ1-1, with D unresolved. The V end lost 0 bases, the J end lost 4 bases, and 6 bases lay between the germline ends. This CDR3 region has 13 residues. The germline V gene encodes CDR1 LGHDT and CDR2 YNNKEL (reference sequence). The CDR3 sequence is CASSQEERTEAFF. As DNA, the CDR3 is TGTGCCAGCAGCCAAGAGGAGCGCACTGAAGCTTTCTTT.

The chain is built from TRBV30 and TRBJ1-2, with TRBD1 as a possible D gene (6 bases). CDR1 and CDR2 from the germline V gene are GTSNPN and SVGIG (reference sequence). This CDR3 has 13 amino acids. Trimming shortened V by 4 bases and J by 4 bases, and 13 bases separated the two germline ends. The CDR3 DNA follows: TGTGCCTGGAACCTACAGGGAGCCTATGGCTACACCTTC. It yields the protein CAWNLQGAYGYTF.

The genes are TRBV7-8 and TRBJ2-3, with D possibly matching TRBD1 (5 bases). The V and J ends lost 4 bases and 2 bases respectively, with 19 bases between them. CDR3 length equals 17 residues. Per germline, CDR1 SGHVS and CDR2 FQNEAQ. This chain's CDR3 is CASSSLGAGSDTDTQYF. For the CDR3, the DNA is TGTGCCAGCAGCTCCTTAGGGGCAGGTTCCGACACAGATACGCAGTATTTT. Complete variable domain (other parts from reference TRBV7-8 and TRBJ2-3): GAGVSQSPRYKVAKRGQDVALRCDPISGHVSLFWYQQALGQGPEFLTYFQNEAQLDKSGLPSDRFFAERPEGSVSTLKIQRTQQEDSAVYLCASSSLGAGSDTDTQYFGPGTRLTVL.

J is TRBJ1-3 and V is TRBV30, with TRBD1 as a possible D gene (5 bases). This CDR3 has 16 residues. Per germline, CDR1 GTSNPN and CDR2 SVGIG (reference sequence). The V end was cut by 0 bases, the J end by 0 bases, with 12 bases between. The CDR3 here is CAWSVPGFSSGNTIYF. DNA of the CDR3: TGTGCCTGGAGTGTACCAGGGTTCTCCTCTGGAAACACCATATATTTT.

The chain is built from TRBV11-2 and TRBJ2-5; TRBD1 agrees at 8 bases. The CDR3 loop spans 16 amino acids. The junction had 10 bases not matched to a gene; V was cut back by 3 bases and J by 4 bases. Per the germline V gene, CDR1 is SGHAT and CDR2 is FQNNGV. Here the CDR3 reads CASSFGQGASGETQYF. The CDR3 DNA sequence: TGTGCCAGCAGCTTTGGCCAGGGGGCGTCGGGAGAGACCCAGTACTTC.

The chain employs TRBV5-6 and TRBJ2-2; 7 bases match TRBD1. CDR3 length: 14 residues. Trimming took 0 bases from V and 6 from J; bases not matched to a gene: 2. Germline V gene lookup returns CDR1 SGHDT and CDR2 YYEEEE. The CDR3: CASSLADRPGELFF. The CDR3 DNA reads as TGTGCCAGCAGCTTGGCGGACAGGCCCGGGGAGCTGTTTTTT.

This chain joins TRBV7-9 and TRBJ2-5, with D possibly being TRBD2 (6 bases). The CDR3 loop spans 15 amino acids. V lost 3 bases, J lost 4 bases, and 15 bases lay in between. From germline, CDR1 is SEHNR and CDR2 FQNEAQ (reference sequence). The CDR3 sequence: CASSFMGFGGETQYF. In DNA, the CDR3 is TGTGCCAGCAGCTTTATGGGGTTCGGGGGAGAGACCCAGTACTTC.

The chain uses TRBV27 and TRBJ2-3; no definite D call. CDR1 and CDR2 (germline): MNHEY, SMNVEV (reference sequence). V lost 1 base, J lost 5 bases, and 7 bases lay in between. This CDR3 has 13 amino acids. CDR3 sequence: CASSLFSRDTQYF. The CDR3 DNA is TGTGCCAGCAGTTTATTCTCTAGAGATACGCAGTATTTT.

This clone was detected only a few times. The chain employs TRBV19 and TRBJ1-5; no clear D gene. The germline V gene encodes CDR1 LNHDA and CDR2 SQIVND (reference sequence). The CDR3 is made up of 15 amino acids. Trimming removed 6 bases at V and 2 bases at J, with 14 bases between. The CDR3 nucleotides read TGTGCCAGTAGGGCCGAACCATTGGGCAATCAGCCCCAGCATTTT. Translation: CASRAEPLGNQPQHF.